The 22 T cell receptor beta chains below were found in one sample sequenced in a study of OX40 agonist ivuxolimab in advanced cancers. Assay: immunoSEQ multiplex PCR; the TCRdb copy retains only in-frame clones and omits some. The sample holds under 25,000 clones; under 85% are singletons and the top ten take about 50%. The input for sequencing was CD4+ or CD8+ T cells sorted from blood, taken in a trial of the OX40 agonist ivuxolimab. The receptors come from an adult with an advanced solid tumor such as melanoma, head and neck, liver or kidney cancer.

V usage is TRBV19 and J usage is TRBJ1-4; D gene unclear. V lost 0 bases to trimming and J lost 6 bases, with 2 bases between them. In germline, CDR1 is LNHDA, CDR2 SQIVND (reference sequence). This CDR3 comprises 12 residues. The CDR3 DNA is TGTGCCAGTAGTATAGATGATGAAAAACTGTTTTTT. Translated, it gives CASSIDDEKLFF.

This clone was detected once. CDR3 region: CASITDRVSGYTF. Here the CDR3 DNA reads TGCGCCAGCATCACCGACAGGGTAAGTGGCTACACCTTC. This chain joins TRBV10-1 and TRBJ1-2; 7 bases line up with TRBD1. The CDR3 loop spans 13 amino acids. The germline CDR1 and CDR2 sequences are WNHNN and SYGVQD (reference sequence). The V gene end was trimmed by 7 bases and the J gene end by 7 bases; junction bases not matched to a gene: 9.

This chain uses TRBV2 with TRBJ1-3; no firm D call. V was trimmed by 5 bases and J by 4 bases, leaving 12 bases between them. Germline V gene data show CDR1 as SNHLY and CDR2 as FYNNEI. The CDR3 length is 14 residues. Written as DNA, the CDR3 is TGTGCCAGCAGTTTACGAAGTGGCGGAAACACCATATATTTT. The encoded protein is CASSLRSGGNTIYF. Drawing the rest from reference TRBV2 and TRBJ1-3, the complete variable domain is EPEVTQTPSHQVTQMGQEVILRCVPISNHLYFYWYRQILGQKVEFLVSFYNNEISEKSEIFDDQFSVERPDGSNFTLKIRSTKLEDSAMYFCASSLRSGGNTIYFGEGSWLTVV.

This clone was detected only once. The chain links TRBV28 to TRBJ2-7; D gene unclear. Per germline, CDR1 MDHEN and CDR2 SYDVKM. The CDR3 spans 14 residues. V was trimmed by 8 bases and J by 7 bases, leaving 21 bases between them. CDR3 in DNA: TGTGCCAGCGTCGGGCGGACGGTCGTTTTTGAGCAGTACTTC. Encoded protein: CASVGRTVVFEQYF.

This chain links TRBV30 with TRBJ2-1, with 8 bases matching TRBD2. The germline gives CDR1 GTSNPN, CDR2 SVGIG (reference sequence). The CDR3 consists of 15 residues. V lost 2 bases to trimming and J lost 1 base; unmatched junction nucleotides: 4. This CDR3 is CAWSSGGGSYNEQFF. For the CDR3, the DNA is TGTGCCTGGAGTTCTGGCGGGGGGTCCTACAATGAGCAGTTCTTC. Full variable domain (outside the CDR3, taken from reference TRBV30 and TRBJ2-1): SQTIHQWPATLVQPVGSPLSLECTVEGTSNPNLYWYRQAAGRGLQLLFYSVGIGQISSEVPQNLSASRPQDRQFILSSKKLLLSDSGFYLCAWSSGGGSYNEQFFGPGTRLTVL.

CDR3 DNA: TGTGCCAGCAGCTTATCATCCTACGAGCAGTACTTC. Protein: CASSLSSYEQYF. The chain couples TRBV11-2 to TRBJ2-7; D gene ambiguous. CDR1 is SGHAT and CDR2 is FQNNGV in the germline V gene. Trimming pared 2 bases from V and 1 base from J, leaving 3 bases between. The CDR3 runs to 12 residues.

The table lists this clone with a few counts. V is TRBV19 and J is TRBJ1-5, with a weak D call TRBD1 (5 bases). Trimming took off 6 bases at V and 2 bases at J, with 11 bases between the two ends. This CDR3 region has 14 residues. CDR1 is LNHDA and CDR2 is SQIVND in the germline V gene (reference sequence). As DNA, the CDR3 is TGTGCCAGTAGCTGGGGGACGGGCAATCAGCCCCAGCATTTT. Protein: CASSWGTGNQPQHF.

This chain's CDR3 is CASSPGANYGYTF. As DNA, the CDR3 is TGTGCCAGCAGCCCCGGGGCTAACTATGGCTACACCTTC. The chain employs TRBV27 and TRBJ1-2; D not certain. The CDR3 length is 13 residues. The V gene lost 6 bases and the J gene lost 0 bases, with 8 bases spanning the gap. Germline CDR1 reads MNHEY; CDR2 reads SMNVEV (reference sequence).

The chain's CDR3 is CASSPNALEQYF. The CDR3 nucleotides read TGTGCCAGCTCCCCTAATGCGCTCGAGCAGTACTTC. The genes are TRBV18 and TRBJ2-7; no reliable D call. With 6 bases removed from V and 6 bases from J, the gap between germline ends came to 12 bases. This CDR3 is 12 amino acids long. From germline, CDR1 is KGHSH and CDR2 LQKENI.

The J gene is TRBJ2-1, the V gene TRBV27, with TRBD1 matching 7 bases. Germline-derived CDR1 and CDR2 are MNHEY and SMNVEV (reference sequence). Trimming removed 2 bases from V and 8 bases from J; junction bases left unmatched: 9. The CDR3 loop spans 15 amino acids. CDR3 sequence reads: CASSLLGGSWDEQFF. For the CDR3, the DNA is TGTGCCAGCAGTTTACTAGGGGGCAGTTGGGATGAGCAGTTCTTC.

The chain uses TRBV7-9 and TRBJ1-5, with D tentatively TRBD1 (5 bases). Germline V gene lookup returns CDR1 SEHNR and CDR2 FQNEAQ (reference sequence). Deletions cut 4 bases from V and 4 bases from J, with 14 bases between. The CDR3 consists of 15 residues. The CDR3 DNA sequence: TGTGCCAGCAGCTCAACCGGGGCCCCGAATCAGCCCCAGCATTTT. Residues: CASSSTGAPNQPQHF.

This clone was picked up a small number of times. J is TRBJ2-2 and V is TRBV4-1; TRBD2 agrees at 7 bases. The germline V gene encodes CDR1 MGHRA and CDR2 YSYEKL. Trimming removed 0 bases from V and 1 base from J; junction bases left unmatched: 5. This CDR3 spans 17 amino acids. CDR3 region: CASSQEGRGLNTGELFF. CDR3 nucleotides: TGCGCCAGCAGCCAAGAAGGGCGGGGGTTGAACACCGGGGAGCTGTTTTTT.

V and J are TRBV28 and TRBJ1-1, with TRBD1 matching over 8 bases. The germline CDR1 and CDR2 sequences are MDHEN and SYDVKM. The J segment lost 4 bases and the V segment lost 1 base, leaving 2 bases of the junction unmatched. The CDR3 runs 14 residues. The CDR3 coding sequence is TGTGCCAGCAGTTTATATCAGGGGGCCACTGAAGCTTTCTTT. Encoded protein: CASSLYQGATEAFF.

The chain uses TRBV13 and TRBJ2-7, with D perhaps matching TRBD1 (6 bases). The CDR3 has 14 amino acids. Germline V gene sequence: CDR1 PRHDT, CDR2 FYEKMQ (reference sequence). The V end was cut by 1 base, the J end by 1 base, with 8 bases between. The CDR3 spells CASSLEGVSYEQYF. In nucleotides, the CDR3 is TGTGCCAGCAGCTTAGAGGGGGTGTCCTACGAGCAGTACTTC.

The chain couples TRBV5-6 to TRBJ2-5, with a weak D call TRBD2 (5 bases). Germline CDR1 and CDR2: SGHDT and YYEEEE. The CDR3 covers 13 residues. The ends were cut back, 6 bases at V and 4 bases at J, with 13 bases in the middle. CDR3 amino acids: CASTWFRGETQYF. The CDR3 DNA is TGTGCCAGCACCTGGTTTCGGGGAGAGACCCAGTACTTC.

The CDR3 DNA is TGTGCCAGCAGCGTAGCGGGGGGCCAAGAGACCCAGTACTTC. Translating it yields CASSVAGGQETQYF. This chain uses TRBV9 with TRBJ2-5; TRBD2 matches at 7 bases. The CDR3 loop spans 14 amino acids. Trimming at V came to 0 bases and at J to 1 base, leaving 0 bases not matched to a gene. Germline values: CDR1 SGDLS, CDR2 YYNGEE.

V usage is TRBV19 and J usage is TRBJ1-2, with 9 bases aligning to TRBD1. Unmatched junction bases numbered 5, after V lost 2 bases and J lost 4 bases. Germline-derived CDR1 and CDR2 are LNHDA and SQIVND (reference sequence). This CDR3 contains 15 residues. In nucleotides, the CDR3 is TGTGCCAGTAGTATAACAGGGGGCGAGGTCTATGGCTACACCTTC. Its protein product is CASSITGGEVYGYTF.

V is TRBV5-1 and J is TRBJ1-1, with D unresolved. The CDR3 sequence is 14 residues long. Between the trimmed V and J ends, which lost 0 bases and 0 bases, there was a span of 6 bases. Germline V lookup: CDR1 SGHRS, CDR2 YFSETQ. The CDR3 bases are TGCGCCAGCAGCTTGGCTGGGATGAACACTGAAGCTTTCTTT. Translated: CASSLAGMNTEAFF.

J is TRBJ2-1 and V is TRBV7-2; D may match TRBD1 or TRBD2 (5 bases each). The CDR3 is 16 amino acids. CDR1 is SGHTA, CDR2 FQGNSA, per germline. Trimming shortened V by 5 bases and J by 4 bases, and 18 bases separated the two germline ends. The CDR3 DNA is TGTGCCAGCAGCCCGGGACGTTGGGTGGGATACAATGAGCAGTTCTTC. Translating it yields CASSPGRWVGYNEQFF.

This chain links TRBV28 with TRBJ2-1, with D possibly TRBD1 on 5 matching bases. V was trimmed by 3 bases and J by 3 bases, leaving 18 bases between them. CDR1 is MDHEN and CDR2 is SYDVKM in the germline V gene. This CDR3 has 17 amino acids. The CDR3 bases are TGTGCCAGCAGTTTTTCAGGGCGAAATCGTGACTACAATGAGCAGTTCTTC. Protein: CASSFSGRNRDYNEQFF.

The chain carries TRBV28 and TRBJ2-7; 9 bases are shared with TRBD2. Germline V gene sequence: CDR1 MDHEN, CDR2 SYDVKM. Losses at the gene ends were 8 bases for V and 3 bases for J; bases not matched to a gene: 14. The CDR3 runs 16 residues. The DNA for the CDR3 is TGTGCCAGCCTTCCCCTGCGGGGGGGCGAGAACTACGAGCAGTACTTC. It yields the protein CASLPLRGGENYEQYF.

The gene calls are TRBV28 and TRBJ1-4; 7 nucleotides agree with TRBD1. Trimming cost V 3 bases and J 8 bases; bases outside gene matches: 12. The germline V gene has CDR1 MDHEN and CDR2 SYDVKM. The CDR3 is made up of 16 amino acids. CDR3 residues: CASSFLATGVLEKLFF. CDR3 sequence (DNA): TGTGCCAGCAGTTTCTTAGCTACAGGGGTATTAGAAAAACTGTTTTTT.